This T cell receptor (beta chain) emerged from a study of T cell responses to AZD1222 COVID-19 vaccine. In germline, CDR1 is KGHSH, CDR2 LQKENI. The CDR3 consists of 15 residues. Note on this clone: Its antigen remains unidentified. A read error may account for a junction end that differs from germline.

Assay: immunoSEQ multiplex PCR; the TCRdb copy retains only in-frame clones and omits some. Seen here are 180,000 or so clones, about 91% observed once, and the top ten hold approximately 1.2%. Study observations and caveats: Reports say nearly half of spike-specific TCRs go after unmutated variant regions. Compared with day 0, the breadth and depth of the Spike-specific TCR repertoire rose significantly after two doses of AZD1222. Baseline testing showed seropositivity in only 5 or 6 AZD1222 recipients. There were mostly white British donors and more females than males, and clonal diversity was possibly underestimated.

The sample was peripheral blood, taken 28 days after the second AZD1222 dose. The clonotype originates from an adult who received the AZD1222 COVID-19 vaccine. This chain connects TRBV18 to TRBJ2-1; 10 bases agree with TRBD2. The CDR3, as DNA: TGTGCCAGCTCACCAGGGACTAGCGCAAACAATAAGCAGTTCTTC. Translated: CASSPGTSANNKQFF.